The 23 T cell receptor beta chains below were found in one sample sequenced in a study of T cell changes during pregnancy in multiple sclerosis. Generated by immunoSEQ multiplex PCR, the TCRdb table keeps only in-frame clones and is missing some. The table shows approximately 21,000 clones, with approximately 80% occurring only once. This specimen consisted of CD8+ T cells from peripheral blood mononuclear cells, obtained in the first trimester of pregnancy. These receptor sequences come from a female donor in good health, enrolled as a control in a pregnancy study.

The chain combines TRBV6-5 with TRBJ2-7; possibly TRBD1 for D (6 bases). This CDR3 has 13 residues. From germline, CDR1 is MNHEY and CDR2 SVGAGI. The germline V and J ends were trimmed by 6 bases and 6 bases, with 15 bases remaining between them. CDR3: CASRHPQGSEQYF. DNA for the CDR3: TGTGCCAGCAGGCACCCACAGGGTAGCGAGCAGTACTTC.

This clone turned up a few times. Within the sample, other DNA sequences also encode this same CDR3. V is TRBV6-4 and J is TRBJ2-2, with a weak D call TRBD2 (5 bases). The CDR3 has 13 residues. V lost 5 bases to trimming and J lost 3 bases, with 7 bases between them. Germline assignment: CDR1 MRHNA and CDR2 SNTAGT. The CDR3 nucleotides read TGTGCCAGCAGTTCCGGGGACACCGGGGAGCTGTTTTTT. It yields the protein CASSSGDTGELFF.

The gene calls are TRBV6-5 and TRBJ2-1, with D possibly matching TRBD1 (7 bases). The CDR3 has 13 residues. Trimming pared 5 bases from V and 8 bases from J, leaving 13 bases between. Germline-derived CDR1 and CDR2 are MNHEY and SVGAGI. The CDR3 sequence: CASSRQGGDEQFF. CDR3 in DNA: TGTGCCAGCAGTCGACAGGGAGGCGATGAGCAGTTCTTC.

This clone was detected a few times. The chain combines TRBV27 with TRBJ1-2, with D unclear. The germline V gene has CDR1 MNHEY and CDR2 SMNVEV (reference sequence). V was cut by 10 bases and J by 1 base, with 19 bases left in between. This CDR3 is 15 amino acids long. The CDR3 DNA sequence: TGTGCCACCCGAGAGGAGCCGGGGAATAACTATGGCTACACCTTC. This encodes CATREEPGNNYGYTF.

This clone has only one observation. CDR3 residues: CASSEERGVPNEQYF. The CDR3 nucleotides read TGTGCCAGCAGTGAAGAGCGGGGGGTTCCTAACGAGCAGTACTTC. The chain recombines TRBV2 with TRBJ2-7; TRBD2 matches at 9 bases. V dropped 1 base and J dropped 5; count of bases not matched to a gene: 6. Germline CDR1 and CDR2: SNHLY and FYNNEI. CDR3 length equals 15 residues.

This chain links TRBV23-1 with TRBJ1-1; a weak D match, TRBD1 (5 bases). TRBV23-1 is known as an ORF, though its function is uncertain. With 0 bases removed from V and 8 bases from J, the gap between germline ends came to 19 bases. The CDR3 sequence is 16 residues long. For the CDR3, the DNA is TGCGCCAGCAGTCAATCGATAGGGTCCTCTCAGGGCGAAGCTTTCTTT. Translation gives CASSQSIGSSQGEAFF.

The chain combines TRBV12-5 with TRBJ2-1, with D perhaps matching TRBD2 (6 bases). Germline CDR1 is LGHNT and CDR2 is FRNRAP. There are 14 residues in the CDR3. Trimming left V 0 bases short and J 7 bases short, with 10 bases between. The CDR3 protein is CASGLVGLTNEQFF. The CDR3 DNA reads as TGTGCTAGTGGTTTGGTGGGACTTACGAATGAGCAGTTCTTC.

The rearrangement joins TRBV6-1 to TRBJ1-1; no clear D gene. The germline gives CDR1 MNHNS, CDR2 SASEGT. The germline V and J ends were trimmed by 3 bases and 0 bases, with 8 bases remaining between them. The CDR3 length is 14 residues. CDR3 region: CASSESRLNTEAFF. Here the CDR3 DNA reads TGTGCCAGCAGTGAGTCCAGGTTGAACACTGAAGCTTTCTTT.

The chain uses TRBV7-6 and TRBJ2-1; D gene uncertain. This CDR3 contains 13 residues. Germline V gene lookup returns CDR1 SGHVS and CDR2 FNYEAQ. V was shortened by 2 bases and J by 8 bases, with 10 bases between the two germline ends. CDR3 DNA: TGTGCCAGCAGCTTAAGTGCCGGGTATGAGCAGTTCTTC. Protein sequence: CASSLSAGYEQFF.

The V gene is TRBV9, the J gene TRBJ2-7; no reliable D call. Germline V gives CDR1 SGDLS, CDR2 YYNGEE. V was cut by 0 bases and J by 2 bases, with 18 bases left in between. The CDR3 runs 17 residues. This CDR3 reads CASSVGLVVTPTYEQYF. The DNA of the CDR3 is TGTGCCAGCAGCGTAGGCCTCGTAGTCACCCCTACCTACGAGCAGTACTTC.

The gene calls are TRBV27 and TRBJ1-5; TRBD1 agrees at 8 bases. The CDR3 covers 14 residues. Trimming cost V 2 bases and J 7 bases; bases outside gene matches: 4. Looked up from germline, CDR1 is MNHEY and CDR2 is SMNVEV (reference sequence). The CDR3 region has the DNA TGTGCCAGCAGTTTACAGGGGGCTGGGCAGCCCCAGCATTTT. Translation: CASSLQGAGQPQHF.

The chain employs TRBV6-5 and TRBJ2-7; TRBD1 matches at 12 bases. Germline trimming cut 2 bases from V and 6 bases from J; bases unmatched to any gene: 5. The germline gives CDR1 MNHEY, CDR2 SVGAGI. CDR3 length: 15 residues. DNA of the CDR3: TGTGCCAGCAGTTACGGGGGACAGGGGGCGAGCGAGCAGTACTTC. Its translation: CASSYGGQGASEQYF.

The CDR3 DNA sequence: TGTGCCAGCAGTGACGGGACAGAGAACACTGAAGCTTTCTTT. Its protein is CASSDGTENTEAFF. This chain uses TRBV6-4 with TRBJ1-1; 7 nucleotides align to TRBD1. J was trimmed by 1 base and V by 2 bases; bases with no gene match: 1. Germline loops: CDR1 MRHNA, CDR2 SNTAGT. CDR3 length equals 14 residues.

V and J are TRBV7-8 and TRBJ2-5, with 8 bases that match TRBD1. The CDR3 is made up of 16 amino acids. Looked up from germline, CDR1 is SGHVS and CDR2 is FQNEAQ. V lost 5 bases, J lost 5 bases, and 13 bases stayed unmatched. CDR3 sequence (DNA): TGTGCCAGCAGCCTACAGACAGGGGTACATCGTGAGACCCAGTACTTC. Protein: CASSLQTGVHRETQYF.

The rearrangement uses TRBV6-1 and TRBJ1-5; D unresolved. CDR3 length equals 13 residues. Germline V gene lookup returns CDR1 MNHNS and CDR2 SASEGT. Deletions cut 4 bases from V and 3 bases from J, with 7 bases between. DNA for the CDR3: TGTGCCAGCAGTGGAGATTTCAATCAGCCCCAGCATTTT. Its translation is CASSGDFNQPQHF.

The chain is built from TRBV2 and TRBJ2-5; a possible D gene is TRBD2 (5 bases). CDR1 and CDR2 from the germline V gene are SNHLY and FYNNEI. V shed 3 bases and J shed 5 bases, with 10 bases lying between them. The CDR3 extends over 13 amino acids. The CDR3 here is CASSDEGLETQYF. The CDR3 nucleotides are TGTGCCAGCAGTGATGAGGGCTTGGAGACCCAGTACTTC. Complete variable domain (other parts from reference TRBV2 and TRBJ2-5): EPEVTQTPSHQVTQMGQEVILRCVPISNHLYFYWYRQILGQKVEFLVSFYNNEISEKSEIFDDQFSVERPDGSNFTLKIRSTKLEDSAMYFCASSDEGLETQYFGPGTRLLVL.

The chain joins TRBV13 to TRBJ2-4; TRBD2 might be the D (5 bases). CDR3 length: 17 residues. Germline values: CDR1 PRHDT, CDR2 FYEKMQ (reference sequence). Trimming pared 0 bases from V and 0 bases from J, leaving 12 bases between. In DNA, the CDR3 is TGTGCCAGCAGCTTAGGCGGGATCACCCTAGCCAAAAACATTCAGTACTTC. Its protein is CASSLGGITLAKNIQYF.

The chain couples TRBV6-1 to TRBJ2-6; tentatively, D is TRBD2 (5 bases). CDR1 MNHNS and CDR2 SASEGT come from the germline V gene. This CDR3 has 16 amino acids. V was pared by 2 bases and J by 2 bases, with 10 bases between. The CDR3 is CASSENIGAGANVLTF. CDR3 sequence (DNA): TGTGCCAGCAGTGAAAACATCGGGGCTGGGGCCAACGTCCTGACTTTC.

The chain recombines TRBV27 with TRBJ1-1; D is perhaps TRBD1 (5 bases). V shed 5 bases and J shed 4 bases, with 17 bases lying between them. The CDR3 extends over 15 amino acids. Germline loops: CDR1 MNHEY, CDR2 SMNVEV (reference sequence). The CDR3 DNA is TGTGCCAGCAGTCCGCCCCCCGACGGGGGCACTGAAGCTTTCTTT. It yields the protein CASSPPPDGGTEAFF.

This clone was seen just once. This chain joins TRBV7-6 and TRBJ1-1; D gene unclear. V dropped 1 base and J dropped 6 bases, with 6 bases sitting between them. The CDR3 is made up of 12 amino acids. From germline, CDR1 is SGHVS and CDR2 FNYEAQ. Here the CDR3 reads CASSLVGAEAFF. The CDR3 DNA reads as TGTGCCAGCAGCTTAGTGGGCGCTGAAGCTTTCTTT.

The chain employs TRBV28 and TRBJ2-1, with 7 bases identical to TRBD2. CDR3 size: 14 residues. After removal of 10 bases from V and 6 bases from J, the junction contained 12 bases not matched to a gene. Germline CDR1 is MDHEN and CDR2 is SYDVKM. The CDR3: CATSSAGESNEQFF. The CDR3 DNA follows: TGTGCCACCTCCAGTGCGGGAGAGAGCAATGAGCAGTTCTTC. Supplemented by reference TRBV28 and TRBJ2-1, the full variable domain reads DVKVTQSSRYLVKRTGEKVFLECVQDMDHENMFWYRQDPGLGLRLIYFSYDVKMKEKGDIPEGYSVSREKKERFSLILESASTNQTSMYLCATSSAGESNEQFFGPGTRLTVL.

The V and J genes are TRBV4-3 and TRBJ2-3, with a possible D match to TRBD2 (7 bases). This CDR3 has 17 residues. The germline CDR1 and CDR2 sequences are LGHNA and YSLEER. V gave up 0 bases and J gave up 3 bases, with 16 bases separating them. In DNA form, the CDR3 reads TGCGCCAGCAGCCAAGAGGGAGGGGGATGGACTACAGATACGCAGTATTTT. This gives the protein CASSQEGGGWTTDTQYF.

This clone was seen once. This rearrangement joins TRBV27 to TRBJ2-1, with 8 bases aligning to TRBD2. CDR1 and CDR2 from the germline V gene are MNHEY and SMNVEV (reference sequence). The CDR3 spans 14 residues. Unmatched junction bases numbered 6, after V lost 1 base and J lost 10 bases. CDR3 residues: CASSLLLAETEQFF. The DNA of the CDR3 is TGTGCCAGCAGTTTATTACTAGCGGAAACCGAGCAGTTCTTC.